These 5 T cell receptor beta chains were all obtained from the same sample, sequenced in a study of cytomegalovirus exposure and HLA in healthy donors. Primers included in the PCR were 60 Vbeta and 13 Jbeta primers. Sequenced by immunoSEQ multiplex PCR; TCRdb stores in-frame clones only, minus some. This sample has under 130,000 clones; around 78% occur once, and the top ten carry approximately 5.1%. Input material: PBMCs. Receptors were obtained from a male donor in good health and CMV-seronegative.

This sequence joins TRBV11-2 and TRBJ2-4; 9 bases line up with TRBD2. Germline V CDR1 and CDR2: SGHAT, FQNNGV. The CDR3 length is 17 residues. J lost 7 bases, V lost 6 bases, and 16 bases had no gene match. The DNA of the CDR3 is TGTGCCAGCAGACCGCGGGCAGCGGGAGGCCCCCGCAACATTCAGTACTTC. Translated: CASRPRAAGGPRNIQYF.

The V call is TRBV30, the J call TRBJ2-7; D not certain. Deletions cut 0 bases from V and 4 bases from J, with 10 bases between. CDR3 length: 13 amino acids. Germline CDR1 is GTSNPN and CDR2 is SVGIG (reference sequence). For the CDR3, the DNA is TGTGCCTGGAGTGTCCTTTTGGCTTACGAGCAGTACTTC. Amino acids: CAWSVLLAYEQYF.

V gene TRBV11-1 combines with J gene TRBJ1-1; no clear D gene. This CDR3 has 13 residues. V was shortened by 2 bases and J by 3 bases, with 7 bases between the two germline ends. The germline V gene has CDR1 SGHAT and CDR2 FQDESV (reference sequence). The CDR3: CASSLTRDTEAFF. In DNA form, the CDR3 reads TGTGCCAGCAGCTTAACGAGGGACACTGAAGCTTTCTTT. Complete variable domain (other parts from reference TRBV11-1 and TRBJ1-1): EAEVAQSPRYKITEKSQAVAFWCDPISGHATLYWYRQILGQGPELLVQFQDESVVDDSQLPKDRFSAERLKGVDSTLKIQPAELGDSAMYLCASSLTRDTEAFFGQGTRLTVV.

CDR3 sequence (DNA): TGTGCCAGCACCCCCGGCGGCGGGAGGTCCTACGAGCAGTACTTC. This translates into CASTPGGGRSYEQYF. This sequence joins TRBV6-1 and TRBJ2-7; 8 bases agree with TRBD2. CDR3 length: 15 amino acids. CDR1 MNHNS and CDR2 SASEGT come from the germline V gene. V dropped 7 bases and J dropped 1; count of bases not matched to a gene: 9.

J is TRBJ2-5 and V is TRBV30, with D tentatively TRBD1 (5 bases). V was pared by 6 bases and J by 1 base, with 12 bases between. This CDR3 has 13 amino acids. Germline V gene lookup returns CDR1 GTSNPN and CDR2 SVGIG (reference sequence). CDR3 sequence reads: CACKAGIQETQYF. The DNA of the CDR3 is TGTGCCTGTAAAGCAGGGATCCAAGAGACCCAGTACTTC.